Listed here is a single T cell receptor (beta chain). Its antigen remains unidentified. The use of a sample-barcoded 5' primer and a J-beta primer mix characterized a second PCR of roughly 6 to 12 cycles. TCRdb reanalysed the 5' RACE reads using MiXCR and keeps one entry per CDR3 protein. Among 540,000 or so distinct CDR3 sequences listed, under 55% were seen once. This sample is drawn from a study of blood T cells in healthy people across ages. Whole-study results and caveats: Considered underestimates were the diversity estimates obtained from one million T cells.

At least 7 million PBMCs were isolated per sample. CDR3 length: 14 amino acids. V dropped 1 base and J dropped 6 bases, with 12 bases sitting between them. Germline V gene data show CDR1 as SEHNR and CDR2 as FQNEAQ (reference sequence). The TCR sequence derives from an elderly man in good health. The chain employs TRBV7-9 and TRBJ1-2, with a tentative D call TRBD1 (5 bases). The sample comprised blood. The CDR3, as DNA: TGTGCCAGCAGCTTAGTAGGGGACGGCCATGGCTACACCTTC. Its translation: CASSLVGDGHGYTF.